This T cell receptor beta chain was documented in a study of CD8+CD57+ T cells in acquired aplastic anemia. Patients selected for sequencing had displayed CD8+CD57+ cell expansion by flow cytometry. A severe acquired aplastic anemia diagnosis applied to all patients. As concerns this clonotype: Antigen unknown.

Per the germline V gene, CDR1 is SNHLY and CDR2 is FYNNEI. Trimming stripped 4 bases from V and 4 bases from J, with 8 bases between. This CDR3 contains 12 residues. CDR3 and TCR beta VDJ profiling relied on genomic DNA as the template. TCRdb re-analysed the reads in MiXCR, keeping a single row per CDR3 protein. Of more than 70,000 distinct CDR3 sequences listed, roughly two thirds are singletons. Study-wide results and caveats: Patients had roughly 31 CD8+ CDR3 sequences in common with controls (the shared set). CD8+ Simpson's diversity did not differ significantly between patients and controls.

Input material: sorted CD4+, CD8+, or CD8+CD57+ T cells (not recorded which) from PBMCs. The source of this sequence is a human donor with aplastic anemia. The rearrangement uses TRBV2 and TRBJ2-7, with D unclear. The CDR3 protein is CASSGNRYEQYF. The CDR3 DNA reads TGTGCCAGCAGTGGTAATCGGTACGAGCAGTACTTC.